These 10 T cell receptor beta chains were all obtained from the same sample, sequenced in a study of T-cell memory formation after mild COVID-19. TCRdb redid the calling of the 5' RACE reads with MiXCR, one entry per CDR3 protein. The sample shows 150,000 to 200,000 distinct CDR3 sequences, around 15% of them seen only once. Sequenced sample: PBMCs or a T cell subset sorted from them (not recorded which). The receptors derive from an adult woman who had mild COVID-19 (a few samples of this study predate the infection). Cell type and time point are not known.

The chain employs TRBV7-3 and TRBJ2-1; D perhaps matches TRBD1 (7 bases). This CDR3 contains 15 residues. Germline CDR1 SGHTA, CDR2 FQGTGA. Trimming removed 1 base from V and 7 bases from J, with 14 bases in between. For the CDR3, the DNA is TGTGCCAGCAGCTTAATTCAGGGGGGATGGAATGAGCAGTTCTTC. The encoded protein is CASSLIQGGWNEQFF.

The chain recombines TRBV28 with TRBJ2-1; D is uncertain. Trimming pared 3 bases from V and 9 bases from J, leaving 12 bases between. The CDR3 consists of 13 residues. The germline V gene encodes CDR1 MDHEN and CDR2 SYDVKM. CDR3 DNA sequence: TGTGCCAGCAGTTTGAGGAGCCTTGGTGAGCAGTTCTTC. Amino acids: CASSLRSLGEQFF.

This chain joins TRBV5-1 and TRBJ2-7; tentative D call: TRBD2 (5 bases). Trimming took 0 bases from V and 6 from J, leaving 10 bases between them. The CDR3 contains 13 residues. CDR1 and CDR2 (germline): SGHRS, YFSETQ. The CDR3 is CASSLDGMGEQYF. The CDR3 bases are TGCGCCAGCAGCTTGGACGGGATGGGCGAGCAGTACTTC.

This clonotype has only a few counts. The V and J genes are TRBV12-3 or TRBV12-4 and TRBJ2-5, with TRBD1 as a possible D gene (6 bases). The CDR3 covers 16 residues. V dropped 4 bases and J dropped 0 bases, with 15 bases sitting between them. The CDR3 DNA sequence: TGTGCCAGCAGTTCGTTTGGGACAACGAACCAAGAGACCCAGTACTTC. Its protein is CASSSFGTTNQETQYF.

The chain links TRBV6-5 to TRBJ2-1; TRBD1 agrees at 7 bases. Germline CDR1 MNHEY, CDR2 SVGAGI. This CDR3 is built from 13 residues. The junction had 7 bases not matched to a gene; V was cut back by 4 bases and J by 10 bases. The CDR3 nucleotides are TGTGCCAGCAGTTCCAATCGGGACAGCGAGCAGTTCTTC. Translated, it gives CASSSNRDSEQFF.

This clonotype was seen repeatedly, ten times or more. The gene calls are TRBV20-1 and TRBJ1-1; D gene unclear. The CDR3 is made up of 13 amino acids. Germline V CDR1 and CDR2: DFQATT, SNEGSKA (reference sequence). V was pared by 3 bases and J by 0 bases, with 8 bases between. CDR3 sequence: CSARNTMNTEAFF. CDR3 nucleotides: TGCAGTGCTAGGAACACCATGAACACTGAAGCTTTCTTT.

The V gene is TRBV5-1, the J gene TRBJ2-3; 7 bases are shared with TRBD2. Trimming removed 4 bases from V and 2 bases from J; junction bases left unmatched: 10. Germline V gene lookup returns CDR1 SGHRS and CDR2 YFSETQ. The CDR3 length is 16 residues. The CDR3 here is CASSLLSSGLTDTQYF. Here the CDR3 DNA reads TGCGCCAGCAGCCTTCTTTCTAGCGGCCTCACAGATACGCAGTATTTT.

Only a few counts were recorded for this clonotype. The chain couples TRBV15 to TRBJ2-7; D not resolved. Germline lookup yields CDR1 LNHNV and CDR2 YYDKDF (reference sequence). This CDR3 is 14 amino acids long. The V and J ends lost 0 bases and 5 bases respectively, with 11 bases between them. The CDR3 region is CATSRDNPRDEQYF. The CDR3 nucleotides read TGTGCCACCAGCAGAGATAACCCTAGGGACGAGCAGTACTTC.

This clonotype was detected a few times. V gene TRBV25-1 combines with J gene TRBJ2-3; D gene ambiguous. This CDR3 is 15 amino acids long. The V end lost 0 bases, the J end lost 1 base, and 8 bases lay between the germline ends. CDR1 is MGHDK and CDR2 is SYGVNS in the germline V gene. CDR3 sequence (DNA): TGTGCCAGCAGTGAATACGTAGCTCGCACAGATACGCAGTATTTT. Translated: CASSEYVARTDTQYF.

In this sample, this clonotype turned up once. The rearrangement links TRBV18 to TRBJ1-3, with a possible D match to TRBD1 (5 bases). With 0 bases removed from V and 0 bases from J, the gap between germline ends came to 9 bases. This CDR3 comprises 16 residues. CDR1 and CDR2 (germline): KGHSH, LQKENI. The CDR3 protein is CASSPPMGGSGNTIYF. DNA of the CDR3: TGTGCCAGCTCACCACCGATGGGGGGCTCTGGAAACACCATATATTTT.